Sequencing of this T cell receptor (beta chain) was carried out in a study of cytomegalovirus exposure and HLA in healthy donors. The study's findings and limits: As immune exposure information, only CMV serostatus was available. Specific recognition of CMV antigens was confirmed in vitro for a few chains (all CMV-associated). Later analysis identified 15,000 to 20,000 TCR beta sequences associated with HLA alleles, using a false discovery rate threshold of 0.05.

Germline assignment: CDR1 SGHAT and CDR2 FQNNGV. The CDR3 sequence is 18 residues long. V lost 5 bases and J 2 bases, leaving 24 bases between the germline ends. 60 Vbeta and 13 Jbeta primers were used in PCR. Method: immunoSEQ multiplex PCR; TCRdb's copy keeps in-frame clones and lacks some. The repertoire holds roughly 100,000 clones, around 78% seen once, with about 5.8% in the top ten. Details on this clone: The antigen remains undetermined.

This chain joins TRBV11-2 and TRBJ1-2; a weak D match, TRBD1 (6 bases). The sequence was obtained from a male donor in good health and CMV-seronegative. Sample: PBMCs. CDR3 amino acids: CASSPRGAKGLLNYGYTF. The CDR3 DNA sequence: TGTGCCAGCAGCCCCCGGGGGGCCAAGGGGCTCTTAAACTATGGCTACACCTTC.